This TCR beta chain comes out of a study of cytomegalovirus exposure and HLA in healthy donors. The study's findings and limits: A link between a missense DCLRE1C variant and TCR beta V- and J-gene trimming emerged from a later analysis.

The CDR3 consists of 12 residues. Germline V gene lookup returns CDR1 SGHDN and CDR2 FVKESK. V lost 5 bases, J lost 5 bases, and 9 bases lay in between. Primers included in the PCR were 60 Vbeta and 13 Jbeta primers. Original analysis: As a later analysis found, there were approximately 80 million unique TCR beta chains, of which some 10 million were shared. Produced via immunoSEQ multiplex PCR; TCRdb's table is partial and in-frame only. The V and J calls and the clone size are those of that table, but D and trimming were determined from the DNA. Among fewer than 250,000 clones listed, 60% to 85% were seen once. On this clone: Its matching antigen is unknown.

In nominal health when sampled, donors likely had unrecorded immune exposures nonetheless. The sequence was collected from a man aged 40-49 years in good health and CMV-seronegative. The sequencing sample was made of PBMCs. The rearrangement links TRBV14 to TRBJ1-2, with D unclear. CDR3 nucleotides: TGTGCCAGCAGCTCAGGAAAATATGGCTACACCTTC. This gives the protein CASSSGKYGYTF.